The T cell receptor (beta chain) described here comes from a study of cytomegalovirus exposure and HLA in healthy donors. The germline CDR1 and CDR2 sequences are MGHRA and YSYEKL. This CDR3 spans 16 amino acids. V shed 1 base and J 2 bases; nucleotides not matched to a gene: 6. Comment on this clone: Its antigen remains unidentified.

Study-level findings and limits: A few CMV-associated chains were confirmed in vitro to be specific for CMV antigens.

The assay was immunoSEQ multiplex PCR, and TCRdb's table has in-frame clones only and misses some. The data show about 130,000 clones, with 80% to 90% seen just once and 9% held by the top ten. The sample consisted of PBMCs. The chain recombines TRBV4-1 with TRBJ2-3; 7 bases align to TRBD2. The TCR was taken from a young woman in good health and CMV-seropositive. The DNA for the CDR3 is TGCGCCAGCAGCCAAGGCCGGGGGGTACCCACAGATACGCAGTATTTT. Its translation is CASSQGRGVPTDTQYF.